This T cell receptor beta chain is from a study of T cells in women clearing cervical HPV infection. General study findings and limits: TRBV6-7 abundance was lower in cases than controls (roughly 0.11% versus 0.16%). Each sample's T-cell count was unknown, possibly confounding richness. CIN3+ cases had significantly higher TCR repertoire richness than controls, but evenness did not differ.

Concerning this clone itself: Its antigen is currently unknown. The read comes to an end 3 residues before the CDR3 does, leaving the germline J gene to fill in the end. Other DNA sequences in this specimen translate into the identical CDR3.

Prevalent HPV16 infections were excluded; only incident single HPV16 infections included. Sequencing was performed with immunoSEQ multiplex PCR; in TCRdb, only in-frame clones are kept and a portion is missing. The sample has over 25,000 clones. Germline loops: CDR1 GTSNPN, CDR2 SVGIG (reference sequence). The CDR3 extends over 13 amino acids. V was clipped by 5 bases and J by 2 bases, with 12 bases between them. The receptor was isolated from a woman between 18 and 69 years old with a cervical HPV16 infection that either progressed to CIN3+ or cleared (not recorded which). Source material: blood buffy coat. The genes are TRBV30 and TRBJ1-2; weak D call: TRBD1 (6 bases). The DNA read from the CDR3 is TGTGCCTGGCTTAATACAGGGAACTATGGC. Its translation: CAWLNTGNYG. The CDR3 in its entirety is CAWLNTGNYGYTF.